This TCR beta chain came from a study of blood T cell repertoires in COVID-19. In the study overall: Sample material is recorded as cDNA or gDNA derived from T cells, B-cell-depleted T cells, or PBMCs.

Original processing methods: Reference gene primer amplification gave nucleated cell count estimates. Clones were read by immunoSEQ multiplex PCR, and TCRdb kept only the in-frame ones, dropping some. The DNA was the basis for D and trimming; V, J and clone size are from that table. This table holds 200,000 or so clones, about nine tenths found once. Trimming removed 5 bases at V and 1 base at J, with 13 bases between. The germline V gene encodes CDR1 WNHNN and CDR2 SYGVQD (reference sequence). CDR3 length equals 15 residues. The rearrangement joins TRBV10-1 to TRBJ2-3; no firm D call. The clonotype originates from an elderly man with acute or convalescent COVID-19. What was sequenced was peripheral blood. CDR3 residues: CASSLRTAGTDTQYF. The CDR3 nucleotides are TGCGCCAGCAGTTTGAGAACAGCCGGCACAGATACGCAGTATTTT.